This TCR beta chain is drawn from a study of blood T cell repertoires in COVID-19. Across the whole study: Sources were T cells, B-cell-depleted T cells, or PBMCs; the material itself was cDNA or gDNA.

Produced via immunoSEQ multiplex PCR; TCRdb's table is partial and in-frame only. Altogether 25,000 to 35,000 clones are present, roughly 87% being singletons, with the ten largest covering about 5.8%. The length of the CDR3 is 17 residues. With 3 bases clipped from V and 5 bases from J, the junction kept 13 bases outside the gene matches. Germline V gives CDR1 KGHSH, CDR2 LQKENI. V gene TRBV18 combines with J gene TRBJ2-7; 10 bases line up with TRBD1. The TCR comes from a man in his sixties with active COVID-19. Material for sequencing was peripheral blood. This CDR3 is CASSPRAVGTGDHEQYF. The DNA of the CDR3 is TGTGCCAGCTCACCCCGGGCCGTCGGGACAGGGGACCACGAGCAGTACTTC.